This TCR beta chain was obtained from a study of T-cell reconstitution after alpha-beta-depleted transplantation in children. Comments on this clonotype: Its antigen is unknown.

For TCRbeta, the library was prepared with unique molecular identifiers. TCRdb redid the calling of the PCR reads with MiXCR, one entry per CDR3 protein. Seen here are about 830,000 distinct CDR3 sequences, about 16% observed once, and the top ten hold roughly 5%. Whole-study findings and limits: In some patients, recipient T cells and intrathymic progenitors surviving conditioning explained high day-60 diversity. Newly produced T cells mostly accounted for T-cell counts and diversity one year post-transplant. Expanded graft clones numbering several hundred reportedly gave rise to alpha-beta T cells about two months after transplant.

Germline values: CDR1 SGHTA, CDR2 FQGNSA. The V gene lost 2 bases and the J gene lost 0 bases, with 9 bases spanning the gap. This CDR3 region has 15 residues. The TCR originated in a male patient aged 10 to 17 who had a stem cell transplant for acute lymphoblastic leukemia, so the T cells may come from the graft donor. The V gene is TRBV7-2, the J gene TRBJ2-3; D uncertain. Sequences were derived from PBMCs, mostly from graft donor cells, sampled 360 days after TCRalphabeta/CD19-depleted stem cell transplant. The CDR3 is CASSLPVSSTDTQYF. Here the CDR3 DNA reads TGTGCCAGCAGCTTACCGGTTTCTAGCACAGATACGCAGTATTTT.